This TCR beta chain comes out of a study of blood T cell repertoires in COVID-19. Overall study: T cells, B-cell-depleted T cells, or PBMCs supplied cDNA or gDNA.

CDR3 length equals 15 residues. After removal of 2 bases from V and 5 bases from J, the junction contained 8 bases not matched to a gene. Sequenced by immunoSEQ multiplex PCR; TCRdb stores in-frame clones only, minus some. The sample yields roughly 60,000 clones, roughly 92% seen once. Material for sequencing was peripheral blood. This clonotype originated in a human donor in a cohort sampled during active COVID-19. The rearrangement joins TRBV23-1 to TRBJ2-7; 8 bases line up with TRBD1. TRBV23-1 qualifies as an ORF whose function is uncertain. In nucleotides, the CDR3 is TGCGCCAGCAGTCAACGCGGACAGGGTAAGAACGAGCAGTACTTC. Encoded protein: CASSQRGQGKNEQYF.